The clone carrying this T cell receptor beta chain has a handful of counts. Other DNA sequences in the sample encode the same CDR3. The CDR3 is made up of 14 amino acids. V shed 0 bases and J 5 bases; nucleotides not matched to a gene: 2. CDR1 and CDR2 from the germline V gene are SGHRS and YFSETQ. The data were obtained in a study of blood T cell repertoires in COVID-19. Authors' analysis steps: Cell counts per sample came from amplifying reference gene primers. The assay was immunoSEQ multiplex PCR, and TCRdb's table has in-frame clones only and misses some. V and J calls and clone size are as listed in that table; D and trimming were resolved from the DNA. The sample gives 50,000 or so clones, more than 80% of which show up once; 16% is in the top ten.

The rearrangement links TRBV5-1 to TRBJ2-5; 9 positions agree with TRBD1. The sequence came from a man aged 35 to 55 with acute or convalescent COVID-19. What was sequenced was peripheral blood. The CDR3 reads CASSLGTGAETQYF. The CDR3 bases are TGCGCCAGCAGCTTGGGGACAGGGGCGGAGACCCAGTACTTC.